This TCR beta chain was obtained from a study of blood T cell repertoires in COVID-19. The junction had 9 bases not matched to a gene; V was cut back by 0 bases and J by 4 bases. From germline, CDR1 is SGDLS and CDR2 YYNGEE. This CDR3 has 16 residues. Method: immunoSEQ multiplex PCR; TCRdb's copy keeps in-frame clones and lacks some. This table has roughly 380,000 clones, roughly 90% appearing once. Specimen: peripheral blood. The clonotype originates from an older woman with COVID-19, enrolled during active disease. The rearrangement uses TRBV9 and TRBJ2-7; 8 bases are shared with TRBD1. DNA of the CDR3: TGTGCCAGCAGCGTAGAGTCCCAGGGGGCGCGGTACGAGCAGTACTTC. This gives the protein CASSVESQGARYEQYF.